The rows below give T cell receptor beta chains drawn from one sample of a study of cytomegalovirus exposure and HLA in healthy donors. This table comes from immunoSEQ multiplex PCR, and its TCRdb copy is limited to in-frame clones, with some not included. Here the sample spans around 140,000 clones, approximately 84% being singletons. Sequences were obtained from PBMCs. These receptors all come from a woman aged 55-75 years in good health and CMV-seropositive. Both conserved end residues are part of each CDR3. The D gene is left open where the match is weak. Only part of the rows carry a size: once, few, many, or a class if the clone is expanded.

>-|TRBJ2-1|-|TRBV5-1
CASSYPSENEQFF
TGCGCCAGCAGCTACCCCTCGGAGAATGAGCAGTTCTTC
>TRBD1|TRBJ2-7|-|TRBV6-1
CASSAGTGGNYEQYF
TGTGCCAGCAGTGCCGGGACAGGGGGGAACTACGAGCAGTACTTC
>TRBD2|TRBJ2-1|-|TRBV6-4
CASSLGLAGYNEQFF
TGTGCCAGCAGCCTGGGACTAGCGGGCTACAATGAGCAGTTCTTC
>TRBD2|TRBJ2-7|few|TRBV30
CAFRTSGILYEQYF
TGTGCCTTTCGTACTAGCGGGATACTGTACGAGCAGTACTTC
>-|TRBJ1-5|-|TRBV19
CATRRGMSNQPQHF
TGTGCCACCAGACGGGGGATGAGCAATCAGCCCCAGCATTTT
>TRBD1|TRBJ1-2|-|TRBV4-1
CASSPRTGGNYGYTF
TGCGCCAGCAGCCCTAGGACAGGGGGGAACTATGGCTACACCTTC
>TRBD1|TRBJ1-1|-|TRBV7-3
CASSDPQPGTAPTLNTEAFF
TGTGCCAGCAGCGACCCCCAACCAGGGACAGCTCCAACATTGAACACTGAAGCTTTCTTT
>TRBD2|TRBJ2-1|-|TRBV4-3
CASSLWTSGSGDEQFF
TGCGCCAGCAGCCTCTGGACTAGCGGGAGCGGCGATGAGCAGTTCTTC
>-|TRBJ1-1|once|TRBV6-5
CASSYSLGGGRTEAFF
TGTGCCAGCAGTTACTCTTTGGGGGGAGGAAGAACTGAAGCTTTCTTT
>-|TRBJ1-2|-|TRBV7-2
CASSLAPPREDGYTF
TGTGCCAGCAGCTTAGCGCCTCCCCGGGAGGATGGCTACACCTTC
>-|TRBJ2-5|-|TRBV28
CASSFGQGSETQYF
TGTGCCAGCAGTTTCGGGCAGGGTTCGGAGACCCAGTACTTC
>TRBD1|TRBJ1-5|-|TRBV7-2
CASSTPTGQSLSNQPQHF
TGTGCCAGCAGCACCCCCACGGGACAGTCTCTTAGCAATCAGCCCCAGCATTTT
>TRBD1|TRBJ1-1|-|TRBV5-1
CASSSDRGIEAFF
TGCGCCAGCAGCTCAGACAGGGGAATTGAAGCTTTCTTT
>TRBD1|TRBJ2-7|-|TRBV18
CASSLQGVPYEQYF
TGTGCCAGCTCACTTCAGGGGGTCCCCTACGAGCAGTACTTC
>-|TRBJ1-4|-|TRBV28
CATFVGGNEKLFF
TGTGCTACCTTTGTGGGAGGAAATGAAAAACTGTTTTTT
>TRBD1|TRBJ2-7|-|TRBV6-1
CASTLLTGLTDEQYF
TGTGCCAGCACCCTCTTGACAGGGCTTACCGACGAGCAGTACTTC
>-|TRBJ1-5|few|TRBV30
CAWSVQGHGQPQHF
TGTGCCTGGAGTGTTCAGGGGCACGGTCAGCCCCAGCATTTT
>-|TRBJ2-2|-|TRBV11-3
CARKLRGRTANTGELFF
TGTGCCAGAAAGCTGAGAGGGCGGACCGCGAACACCGGGGAGCTGTTTTTT
>TRBD2|TRBJ2-7|-|TRBV4-2
CASSQAGGVTYEQYF
TGTGCCAGCAGCCAAGCCGGGGGGGTGACCTACGAGCAGTACTTC
>-|TRBJ2-6|few|TRBV5-4
CASSSGQPGANVLTF
TGTGCCAGCAGCTCAGGACAGCCTGGGGCCAACGTCCTGACTTTC
>-|TRBJ1-2|-|TRBV15
CATSTPPGTPEDYGYTF
TGTGCCACCAGCACCCCTCCTGGGACACCCGAGGATTATGGCTACACCTTC
>TRBD1|TRBJ2-2|-|TRBV19
CASSIPGQGAPGELFF
TGTGCCAGTAGTATACCGGGACAGGGGGCGCCCGGGGAGCTGTTTTTT
>-|TRBJ2-7|-|TRBV6-5
CASSSRPSDEQYF
TGTGCCAGCAGTTCGCGGCCCTCCGACGAGCAGTACTTC
>-|TRBJ2-1|-|TRBV19
CASSISGNSYNEQFF
TGTGCCAGTAGTATCAGCGGAAACTCCTACAATGAGCAGTTCTTC
>TRBD2|TRBJ2-5|once|TRBV6-5
CASREGLAGAQYF
TGTGCCAGCAGGGAGGGACTAGCGGGGGCCCAGTACTTC
>TRBD1|TRBJ2-1|-|TRBV5-4
CASSVLGTANNEQFF
TGTGCCAGCAGCGTGCTGGGGACAGCCAACAATGAGCAGTTCTTC
>-|TRBJ1-2|once|TRBV6-5
CASSYREPPVYTF
TGTGCCAGCAGTTATAGGGAGCCTCCGGTCTACACCTTC
>TRBD2|TRBJ2-3|-|TRBV4-1
CASSPGLAGDTQYF
TGCGCCAGCAGCCCGGGACTAGCGGGGGATACGCAGTATTTT
>TRBD2|TRBJ2-3|-|TRBV4-3
CASSQEAPGLAGDTQYF
TGCGCCAGCAGCCAAGAAGCCCCGGGACTAGCGGGAGATACGCAGTATTTT
>-|TRBJ1-2|-|TRBV30
CAWKWGRRGGYTF
TGTGCCTGGAAATGGGGGAGGAGAGGAGGCTACACCTTC
>-|TRBJ2-1|-|TRBV11-3
CASSLSGSYNEQFF
TGTGCCAGCAGCTTATCGGGCTCCTACAATGAGCAGTTCTTC
>TRBD2|TRBJ2-7|-|TRBV2
CASSWGLAGGDEQYF
TGTGCCAGCAGTTGGGGACTAGCGGGAGGGGACGAGCAGTACTTC
>-|TRBJ1-3|-|TRBV29-1
CSVRRLNSGNTIYF
TGCAGCGTTCGGCGGCTTAACTCTGGAAACACCATATATTTT
>TRBD1|TRBJ2-7|once|TRBV7-9
CASSFTGTGGVRVYEQYF
TGTGCCAGCAGTTTCACCGGGACAGGGGGCGTTAGAGTGTACGAGCAGTACTTC
>-|TRBJ2-7|-|TRBV7-9
CASSFQGSYEQYF
TGTGCCAGCAGCTTTCAGGGTTCCTACGAGCAGTACTTC
>TRBD1|TRBJ1-3|-|TRBV5-1
CASSPAGTGLSGNTIYF
TGCGCCAGCAGCCCCGCAGGGACAGGCTTGTCTGGAAACACCATATATTTT
>-|TRBJ1-2|-|TRBV7-8
CASSLPGDYYGYTF
TGTGCCAGCAGCTTACCGGGAGACTACTATGGCTACACCTTC
>TRBD1|TRBJ1-5|-|TRBV15
CATSRDRQGAIQPQHF
TGTGCCACCAGCAGAGATCGACAGGGGGCGATTCAGCCCCAGCATTTT
>-|TRBJ2-7|-|TRBV4-3
CASSSEQGSYEQYF
TGCGCCAGCAGCTCAGAACAGGGTTCCTACGAGCAGTACTTC
>TRBD2|TRBJ2-7|-|TRBV2
CASVGSGRGLYEQYF
TGTGCCAGCGTGGGAAGCGGGAGGGGACTTTACGAGCAGTACTTC
>-|TRBJ1-2|-|TRBV30
CAWTRTGTGYTF
TGTGCCTGGACCCGGACTGGGACAGGCTACACCTTC
>-|TRBJ2-5|once|TRBV30
CAWNPTWAGLGETQYF
TGTGCCTGGAACCCCACCTGGGCGGGACTTGGGGAGACCCAGTACTTC
>-|TRBJ1-2|-|TRBV4-3
CASSRWGRAGPNYGYTF
TGCGCCAGCAGCCGGTGGGGGAGGGCTGGCCCTAACTATGGCTACACCTTC
>TRBD2|TRBJ2-2|-|TRBV9
CASSPQLAGGLTGELFF
TGTGCCAGCAGCCCGCAACTAGCGGGAGGTTTAACCGGGGAGCTGTTTTTT
>TRBD2|TRBJ2-2|-|TRBV13
CASSLPGLARRELFF
TGTGCCAGCAGCCTACCGGGACTAGCCCGGCGGGAGCTGTTTTTT
>TRBD1|TRBJ2-1|-|TRBV7-9
CASSPQGVKEQFF
TGTGCCAGCAGCCCCCAGGGGGTCAAGGAGCAGTTCTTC
>TRBD1|TRBJ2-7|-|TRBV15
CATSLPGQLDEQYF
TGTGCCACCAGCCTACCGGGACAGCTTGACGAGCAGTACTTC
>TRBD2|TRBJ2-1|-|TRBV2
CASSKRERNEQFF
TGTGCCAGCAGCAAGCGGGAGCGGAATGAGCAGTTCTTC
>-|TRBJ1-1|few|TRBV11-1
CASSLERPMGAEAFF
TGTGCCAGCAGCTTAGAACGGCCAATGGGCGCTGAAGCTTTCTTT
>TRBD2|TRBJ2-1|once|TRBV5-4
CASSPTPGLANEQFF
TGTGCCAGCAGCCCAACCCCGGGACTAGCCAATGAGCAGTTCTTC
>-|TRBJ1-5|few|TRBV5-6
CASSGRGGDQPQHF
TGTGCCAGCAGCGGTAGGGGGGGGGATCAGCCCCAGCATTTT
>-|TRBJ2-7|-|TRBV28
CASSPVGEQYF
TGTGCCAGCAGCCCGGTTGGCGAGCAGTACTTC
>-|TRBJ1-1|-|TRBV6-4
CASSDLGNTEAFF
TGTGCCAGCAGTGACCTCGGGAACACTGAAGCTTTCTTT
>-|TRBJ2-5|-|TRBV2
CASSDSPGYQETQYF
TGTGCCAGCAGTGATTCCCCGGGGTACCAAGAGACCCAGTACTTC
>-|TRBJ2-3|-|TRBV9
CASSVATGFTDTQYF
TGTGCCAGCAGCGTAGCAACAGGGTTCACAGATACGCAGTATTTT
>-|TRBJ2-2|few|TRBV4-3
CASSRVSASPNTGELFF
TGCGCCAGCAGCCGGGTTAGCGCCTCACCGAACACCGGGGAGCTGTTTTTT
>TRBD1|TRBJ2-7|-|TRBV25-1
CASPSNRGRYEQYF
TGTGCCAGCCCTTCCAACAGGGGCCGGTACGAGCAGTACTTC